The rows below give T cell receptor beta chains drawn from one sample of a study of blood T cell repertoires in COVID-19. Produced via immunoSEQ multiplex PCR; TCRdb's table is partial and in-frame only. The data hold 75,000 or so clones, with roughly 80% observed a single time. The sequenced sample consisted of peripheral blood. The receptors originated from a woman in her 70s with acute or convalescent COVID-19. Both conserved end residues are part of each CDR3. A D gene is named only where the DNA matches it firmly. Not every row has a clone size; where given, it reads once, few, many or a size class.

size	length	D	V	J	CDR3	DNA
-	15	TRBD1	TRBV5-1	TRBJ2-7	CASSNGQGGGYEQYF	TGCGCCAGCAGCAACGGACAGGGTGGTGGCTACGAGCAGTACTTC
-	13	-	TRBV10-3	TRBJ1-4	CAISPGQNEKLFF	TGTGCCATCAGCCCAGGACAGAATGAAAAACTGTTTTTT
-	15	TRBD1	TRBV5-6	TRBJ1-2	CASSLFGQGRYGYTF	TGTGCCAGCAGCTTGTTTGGACAGGGAAGATATGGCTACACCTTC
-	14	TRBD2	TRBV29-1	TRBJ2-1	CSVALRGSRNEQFF	TGCAGCGTAGCCCTTCGCGGGAGTCGGAATGAGCAGTTCTTC
-	13	-	TRBV27	TRBJ1-2	CASSWGLNGGYTF	TGTGCCAGCAGTTGGGGGCTCAACGGAGGCTACACCTTC
-	14	-	TRBV7-8	TRBJ2-7	CASSLGAADYEQYF	TGTGCCAGCAGCTTAGGGGCCGCCGACTACGAGCAGTACTTC
-	15	-	TRBV5-1	TRBJ1-4	CASSPQGSTLEKLFF	TGCGCCAGCAGCCCACAGGGTTCCACACTGGAAAAACTGTTTTTT
few	13	-	TRBV11-2	TRBJ2-1	CASSLELLGPKFF	TGTGCCAGCAGCTTAGAACTACTGGGGCCAAAGTTCTTC
-	16	TRBD1	TRBV5-1	TRBJ2-3	CASSSGKTGSTDTQYF	TGCGCCAGCAGCTCGGGGAAGACAGGGAGCACAGATACGCAGTATTTT
-	13	-	TRBV7-2	TRBJ2-7	CASSLGPSYEQYF	TGTGCCAGCAGCTTAGGGCCTTCCTACGAGCAGTACTTC
-	15	-	TRBV6-6	TRBJ2-3	CASSYATGSTDTQYF	TGTGCCAGCAGTTATGCGACAGGTAGCACAGATACGCAGTATTTT